There are a few counts of the clone carrying this T cell receptor beta chain. Time point meaning: before trial treatment. The record originates from a study of low-dose radiotherapy and immunotherapy resistance in tumors. Study-wide context: A total of 6.5 Gy was given to Cohort 1 as 0.5 Gy per fraction every 2 weeks.

Both TCRalpha and TCRbeta chains were reverse transcribed with V-gene-specific primers. TCRs underwent around 18 PCR cycles of amplification with a constant-region primer and V-primer adapter. MiXCR, run by TCRdb on the reads, gives a single entry per CDR3 protein. The sample includes around 83,000 distinct CDR3 sequences, around 18% seen only once; the top ten take about 5.9%. Trimming stripped 1 base from V and 8 bases from J, with 15 bases between. CDR1 is SGHRS and CDR2 is YFSETQ in the germline V gene. This CDR3 comprises 14 residues. V and J are TRBV5-1 and TRBJ1-2; tentatively, D is TRBD1 (6 bases). This sequence was found in a male donor with prostate cancer. The source material was PBMCs, sampled before treatment. This chain's CDR3 is CASSLQGRGRGYTF. The CDR3 DNA reads as TGCGCCAGCAGCTTGCAGGGGCGGGGCCGGGGCTACACCTTC. Filled out from reference TRBV5-1 and TRBJ1-2, the complete variable domain reads KAGVTQTPRYLIKTRGQQVTLSCSPISGHRSVSWYQQTPGQGLQFLFEYFSETQRNKGNFPGRFSGRQFSNSRSEMNVSTLELGDSALYLCASSLQGRGRGYTFGSGTRLTVV.